The clone carrying this T cell receptor (beta chain) was seen just once. Its antigen is currently unknown. This sample is part of a study of CD8+ T cells in alopecia areata. Treatment indicated: oral pan-JAK inhibitor, 5-10 mg twice daily. The CDR3 loop spans 16 amino acids. Trimming left V 4 bases short and J 2 bases short, with 15 bases between. Germline CDR1 is SGHRS and CDR2 is YFSETQ. General study points: Alopecia totalis/universalis scalp especially showed more expanded CD8+ clones than normal scalp. Tofacitinib delivered significant drops in scalp clonality and in expanded CD8+ clones among the top 100.

RNA, once extracted, was reverse transcribed into cDNA for use as the sequencing template. Using immunoSEQ multiplex PCR, the repertoire was profiled, and TCRdb retains in-frame clones only, with some absent. Of 170,000 or so clones listed, 58% are singletons. Sequences were derived from CD8+ T cells sorted from blood, sampled at week 24, from a patient treated with tofacitinib. This chain uses TRBV5-1 with TRBJ2-2, with D possibly TRBD1 on 6 matching bases. The receptor's source is a human donor with alopecia areata. The DNA for the CDR3 is TGCGCCAGCAGCACGTGGGACATCTATAACACCGGGGAGCTGTTTTTT. Residues: CASSTWDIYNTGELFF.